This passage covers 14 T cell receptor beta chains from one sample sequenced in a study of post-analysis software for immune sequencing data. Whole-study results and caveats: Five or six TRBV segments, TRBV5-6, TRBV5-1 and TRBV20-1 among them, were found more frequent in patients than controls.

Which antigens these TCRs recognize remains unknown. TCR beta libraries were prepared from cDNA with unique molecular identifiers. TCRdb redid the calling of the PCR reads with MiXCR, one entry per CDR3 protein. Here the sample spans about 430,000 distinct CDR3 sequences, 39% being singletons. Sequencing was carried out using blood. These receptors came from a girl aged 2-9 years with multiple sclerosis.

The CDR3 loop is CASSKDGGSGNTDTQYF. Written as DNA, the CDR3 is TGTGCCAGCAGCAAAGACGGGGGGTCAGGGAACACAGATACGCAGTATTTT. This sequence joins TRBV21-1 and TRBJ2-3; the table's D call TRBD1 went unverified against the DNA. TRBV21-1 has pseudogene status. This CDR3 comprises 17 residues.

This chain connects TRBV28 to TRBJ2-7; 8 bases are a match to TRBD1. V lost 6 bases to trimming and J lost 3 bases; unmatched junction nucleotides: 10. CDR1 is MDHEN and CDR2 is SYDVKM in the germline V gene. This CDR3 spans 15 amino acids. The CDR3 reads CASSRGTGPIYEQYF. The CDR3 bases are TGTGCCAGCAGCCGCGGGACAGGCCCTATCTACGAGCAGTACTTC.

The gene calls are TRBV21-1 and TRBJ2-1; the table's TRBD1 call for D was not verified on the DNA. TRBV21-1 constitutes a pseudogene. CDR3 length equals 15 residues. The CDR3 DNA is TGTGCCAGCAGCAACATCCCGGGTCCCTACAATGAGCAGTTCTTC. It is translated as CASSNIPGPYNEQFF.

This clonotype was seen only a few times. The chain has TRBV7-9 and TRBJ2-7; TRBD2 aligns across 11 bases. V lost 3 bases and J lost 3; bases outside the gene matches: 7. Germline-derived CDR1 and CDR2 are SEHNR and FQNEAQ (reference sequence). This CDR3 spans 16 amino acids. CDR3 in DNA: TGTGCCAGCAGCTTTGGGGAGACTAGCGGGGACTACGAGCAGTACTTC. As protein: CASSFGETSGDYEQYF.

This clonotype has more than one count but fewer than ten. The chain couples TRBV7-6 to TRBJ1-2, with 8 bases that match TRBD1. Per the germline V gene, CDR1 is SGHVS and CDR2 is FNYEAQ. The V and J ends lost 5 bases and 7 bases, in that order; junction bases with no gene match: 6. This CDR3 has 13 residues. In DNA form, the CDR3 reads TGTGCCAGCAGCGGCCCGGACAGGGCTGGCTACACCTTC. Protein: CASSGPDRAGYTF.

This rearrangement joins TRBV2 to TRBJ2-1, with 14 positions matching TRBD2. This CDR3 has 14 residues. The V segment lost 6 bases and the J segment 9 bases; nucleotides outside the gene matches: 4. In germline, CDR1 is SNHLY, CDR2 FYNNEI. The chain's CDR3 is CASSAGLAGVEQFF. The CDR3 bases are TGTGCCAGCAGCGCGGGACTAGCGGGAGTTGAGCAGTTCTTC.

This clonotype came up a few times. For the CDR3, the DNA is TGTGCCAGCAGCTTAATGGGCGGGGGGGCCATTGATACGCAGTATTTT. It translates to CASSLMGGGAIDTQYF. V gene TRBV7-3 combines with J gene TRBJ2-3; TRBD2 matches 9 bases. Germline values: CDR1 SGHTA, CDR2 FQGTGA. V shed 1 base and J 6 bases; nucleotides not matched to a gene: 8. The CDR3 extends over 16 amino acids.

The chain combines TRBV5-8 with TRBJ2-1; 9 bases are shared with TRBD2. The ends lost 2 bases at V and 8 bases at J; junction bases unmatched: 2. CDR3 length: 13 amino acids. Per the germline V gene, CDR1 is SGHTS and CDR2 is YDEGEE. CDR3 in amino acids: CASSFLAGYEQFF. The DNA of the CDR3 is TGTGCCAGCAGCTTCCTAGCGGGGTATGAGCAGTTCTTC. The variable domain in full, with the rest retrieved from reference TRBV5-8 and TRBJ2-1, is EAGVTQSPTHLIKTRGQQATLRCSPISGHTSVYWYQQALGLGLQFLLWYDEGEERNRGNFPPRFSGRQFPNYSSELNVNALELEDSALYLCASSFLAGYEQFFGPGTRLTVL.

V is TRBV12-3 or TRBV12-4 and J is TRBJ1-2; D remains unclear. Trimming removed 5 bases from V and 4 bases from J, with 14 bases in between. The CDR3 totals 14 residues. The CDR3 region is CASSVSRRAYGYTF. For the CDR3, the DNA is TGTGCCAGCAGTGTTAGCAGGCGTGCCTATGGCTACACCTTC.

The genes are TRBV9 and TRBJ2-1; 7 bases fit TRBD2. Looked up from germline, CDR1 is SGDLS and CDR2 is YYNGEE. J was trimmed by 9 bases and V by 2 bases; bases with no gene match: 17. This CDR3 spans 17 amino acids. Here the CDR3 DNA reads TGTGCCAGCAGCGTGTTGTGGGGGGAGGGCCGGGAGGTTGAGCAGTTCTTC. It encodes CASSVLWGEGREVEQFF.

This clonotype was seen more than once but under ten times. V usage is TRBV15 and J usage is TRBJ1-2; the D is unclear. CDR3 length equals 14 residues. Between the trimmed V and J ends, which lost 3 bases and 7 bases, there was a span of 15 bases. Germline loops: CDR1 LNHNV, CDR2 YYDKDF (reference sequence). This CDR3 is CATSRRTVDGGYTF. CDR3 nucleotides: TGTGCCACCAGCAGGAGGACGGTGGACGGTGGCTACACCTTC.

This clonotype occurred a few times. The genes are TRBV6-1 and TRBJ1-1, with a possible D match to TRBD1 (6 bases). Trimming left V 3 bases short and J 0 bases short, with 8 bases between. Germline loops: CDR1 MNHNS, CDR2 SASEGT. The CDR3 covers 14 residues. The CDR3 sequence is CASSDRGMNTEAFF. In nucleotides, the CDR3 is TGTGCCAGCAGTGACAGGGGTATGAACACTGAAGCTTTCTTT.

The rearrangement uses TRBV29-1 and TRBJ2-1; tentative D call: TRBD2 (6 bases). Germline V gene lookup returns CDR1 SQVTM and CDR2 ANQGSEA. The ends were cut back, 6 bases at V and 6 bases at J, with 12 bases in the middle. The CDR3 is made up of 12 amino acids. The CDR3 protein is CSVKGGVNEQFF. In DNA form, the CDR3 reads TGCAGCGTCAAAGGAGGGGTCAATGAGCAGTTCTTC.

The chain combines TRBV29-1 with TRBJ1-2; TRBD1 matches at 9 bases. The V gene's germline CDR1 is SQVTM and CDR2 ANQGSEA. The CDR3 has 16 residues. V was clipped by 6 bases and J by 6 bases; unmatched bases: 17. Here the CDR3 reads CSVGGQGRYFGDGYTF. In nucleotides, the CDR3 is TGCAGCGTCGGTGGACAGGGGCGATATTTTGGCGATGGCTACACCTTC.